This TCR beta chain was obtained from a study of robustness of blood B and T cell sequencing. Whole-study results and caveats: Shared UMI-sequence pairs were removed from one cross-contaminated TCRbeta library pair.

A 5' template-switch oligo added a universal priming site during cDNA synthesis. Each cDNA molecule was tagged by a 12-nucleotide random UMI. TCRdb processed the PCR reads anew with MiXCR; each CDR3 protein has one entry. This sample has roughly 3,900 distinct CDR3 sequences, with 50% found just once. Instead of genomic DNA, mRNA was used to measure TCR beta repertoires. Germline CDR1 GTSNPN, CDR2 SVGIG (reference sequence). The length of the CDR3 is 14 residues. V lost 0 bases to trimming and J lost 4 bases, with 12 bases between them. With regard to this clonotype: What it recognizes is unknown.

The origin of this receptor is a human donor in good health. Sequenced sample: peripheral blood. This chain connects TRBV30 to TRBJ1-1; D uncertain. In DNA, the CDR3 is TGTGCCTGGAGTGTCTCTACCAGACTCACTGAAGCTTTCTTT. Translating gives CAWSVSTRLTEAFF.